This T cell receptor (beta chain) was retrieved from a study of cytomegalovirus exposure and HLA in healthy donors. About the study: Of all 400 or so donors who were genotyped, about 80% belonged to the Caucasian-associated ancestry cluster. Study findings and constraints: For cytomegalovirus status, the classifier reportedly gave diagnoses with high specificity and sensitivity. Presence/absence analyses treated sequencing depth as roughly uniform across donors. It was in a later analysis that TCR association rates were seen to vary by HLA locus, highest for DRB1 and lowest for HLA-C.

A note on this clone: Its antigen remains unidentified. At one end, the junction sequence differs from germline, possibly due to a read error.

PCR primers comprised 60 Vbeta and 13 Jbeta primers. Data came from immunoSEQ multiplex PCR; TCRdb stores just in-frame clones and leaves some out. The sample carries 110,000 or so clones, 80% to 85% recorded once. This CDR3 is 14 amino acids long. CDR1 is SEHNR, CDR2 FQNEAQ, per germline (reference sequence). The sequence was obtained from a woman younger than 45 in good health and CMV-seronegative. Sequencing was done on a sample of PBMCs. The chain carries TRBV7-9 and TRBJ2-3, with TRBD2 as a possible D gene (5 bases). The CDR3 is CSSSLRKEADTQYF. The CDR3 DNA follows: TGTTCCAGCAGCTTACGTAAGGAGGCCGATACGCAGTATTTT.